This TCR beta chain appears in the sequencing data of a study of blood T cell repertoires in COVID-19. Overall study: Researchers got acute and convalescent COVID-19 samples from the United States, Italy and Spain.

Trimming at V came to 5 bases and at J to 8 bases, leaving 10 bases not matched to a gene. This CDR3 has 16 residues. Germline V gives CDR1 LNHDA, CDR2 SQIVND (reference sequence). In the original workflow: Reference gene primer amplification yielded estimated nucleated cell counts. Profiled with immunoSEQ multiplex PCR; TCRdb holds only in-frame clones, not every one. Clone size and the V and J calls come from that table; the DNA yielded D and trimming. The sample has 90,000 to 130,000 clones, around 86% seen once. The chain links TRBV19 to TRBJ2-1, with TRBD2 matching over 12 bases. This receptor was identified in a man between 35 and 55 years old with acute or convalescent COVID-19. The specimen sequenced was peripheral blood. The CDR3 loop is CASSSGLAGRLHEQFF. The CDR3 bases are TGTGCCAGTAGTTCTGGACTAGCGGGGCGACTACATGAGCAGTTCTTC.